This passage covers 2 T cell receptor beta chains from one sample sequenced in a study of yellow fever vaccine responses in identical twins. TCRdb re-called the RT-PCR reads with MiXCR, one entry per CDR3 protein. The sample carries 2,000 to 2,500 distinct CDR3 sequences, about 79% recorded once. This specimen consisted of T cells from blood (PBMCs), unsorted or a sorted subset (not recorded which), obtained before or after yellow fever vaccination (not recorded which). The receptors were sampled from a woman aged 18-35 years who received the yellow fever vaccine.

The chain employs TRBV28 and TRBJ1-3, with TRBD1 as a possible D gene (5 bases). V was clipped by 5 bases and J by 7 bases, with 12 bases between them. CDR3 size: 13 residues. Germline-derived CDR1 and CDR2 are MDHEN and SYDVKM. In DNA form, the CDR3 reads TGTGCCAGCAGTCCCCAGGGTAGGAACACCATATATTTT. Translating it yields CASSPQGRNTIYF.

CDR3 amino acids: CAIQTTGADYEQYV. CDR3 DNA sequence: TGTGCCATACAGACTACGGGGGCGGACTACGAGCAGTACGTC. V is TRBV7-6 and J is TRBJ2-7; perhaps D is TRBD1 or TRBD2 (6 bases each). The CDR3 extends over 14 amino acids. Trimming cost V 10 bases and J 3 bases, with 19 bases left between them. CDR1 SGHVS and CDR2 FNYEAQ come from the germline V gene.